The present T cell receptor beta chain was sequenced within a study of blood T cell repertoires in COVID-19. How the authors handled the data: Reference gene primers were amplified, and this amplification served to estimate nucleated cell counts. Libraries were prepared by immunoSEQ multiplex PCR; TCRdb keeps only in-frame clonotypes and omits some of them. The V and J calls and clone size come from that table; D and trimming were worked out from the DNA. This table holds 200,000 to 250,000 clones, around 84% found once. This CDR3 has 16 residues. CDR1 and CDR2 (germline): SGHTA, FQGNSA. The V segment lost 2 bases and the J segment 2 bases; nucleotides outside the gene matches: 5.

The sequenced material came from PBMCs or T cells enriched from blood (not recorded which). The V call is TRBV7-2, the J call TRBJ2-3; 9 bases match TRBD1. The receptor was isolated from a man younger than 40 with acute COVID-19. CDR3 loop: CASSLTGTGTTDTQYF. The CDR3 DNA reads TGTGCCAGCAGCTTAACCGGGACAGGGACCACAGATACGCAGTATTTT.